The 13 T cell receptor beta chains given below trace back to one sample, sequenced in a study of T-cell memory formation after mild COVID-19. Using its own MiXCR run on the 5' RACE reads, TCRdb lists one record per CDR3 protein. The sample includes fewer than 700,000 distinct CDR3 sequences, roughly 17% of them seen just once. The sequenced material came from PBMCs or a T cell subset sorted from them (not recorded which). These receptors were collected from an adult woman who had mild COVID-19 (a few samples of this study predate the infection). Cell type and time point are not known.

The rearrangement joins TRBV11-2 to TRBJ1-2; TRBD1 is a possible D gene (5 bases). The CDR3 is 12 amino acids. Per the germline V gene, CDR1 is SGHAT and CDR2 is FQNNGV. Trimming shortened V by 4 bases and J by 7 bases, and 10 bases separated the two germline ends. The CDR3 here is CASSSLGGGYTF. The CDR3 DNA reads as TGTGCCAGCAGCTCGCTCGGGGGTGGCTACACCTTC.

This clonotype was counted a few times. CDR3 residues: CASRTGTENTEAFF. The CDR3 DNA reads TGCGCCAGCAGAACCGGGACAGAGAACACTGAAGCTTTCTTT. The chain is built from TRBV5-1 and TRBJ1-1; TRBD1 matches 7 bases. This CDR3 has 14 amino acids. Per the germline V gene, CDR1 is SGHRS and CDR2 is YFSETQ. The ends lost 5 bases at V and 1 base at J; junction bases unmatched: 5.

This clonotype was counted between two and nine times. This chain connects TRBV7-3 to TRBJ2-1, with no clear D. CDR3 length equals 16 residues. The germline V gene encodes CDR1 SGHTA and CDR2 FQGTGA. The V end lost 2 bases, the J end lost 0 bases, and 11 bases lay between the germline ends. CDR3 nucleotide sequence: TGTGCCAGCAGCTTAGGTTCCACGTCCTCCTACAATGAGCAGTTCTTC. Amino acids: CASSLGSTSSYNEQFF.

This rearrangement joins TRBV24-1 to TRBJ2-7; D possibly corresponds to TRBD1 (6 bases). The CDR3 is 14 residues long. Looked up from germline, CDR1 is KGHDR and CDR2 is SFDVKD. Between the trimmed V and J ends, which lost 3 bases and 4 bases, there was a span of 12 bases. CDR3 amino acids: CATSDPIQGYEQYF. The CDR3 DNA follows: TGTGCCACCAGTGATCCAATACAGGGTTACGAGCAGTACTTC.

The genes are TRBV2 and TRBJ2-5, with TRBD1 matching 7 bases. The ends lost 2 bases at V and 3 bases at J; junction bases unmatched: 12. CDR3 length: 17 residues. CDR1 SNHLY and CDR2 FYNNEI come from the germline V gene. DNA of the CDR3: TGTGCCAGCAGTGAACTGGTGACAGGGTCCCCCGAAGAGACCCAGTACTTC. This codes for CASSELVTGSPEETQYF.

This clonotype was detected only a few times. The rearrangement uses TRBV24-1 and TRBJ2-1, with TRBD1 identical over 8 bases. The germline V gene encodes CDR1 KGHDR and CDR2 SFDVKD. The CDR3 covers 15 residues. J lost 6 bases, V lost 4 bases, and 7 bases had no gene match. In DNA form, the CDR3 reads TGTGCCACCAGTGAGACAGGGGCCGGGAGCAATGAGCAGTTCTTC. Amino acid sequence: CATSETGAGSNEQFF.

This clonotype came up once. The chain employs TRBV20-1 and TRBJ1-5, with TRBD1 matching 7 bases. CDR3 length equals 14 residues. Germline CDR1 DFQATT, CDR2 SNEGSKA (reference sequence). V lost 6 bases, J lost 1 base, and 6 bases stayed unmatched. The CDR3 reads CSARQGGSNQPQHF. As DNA, the CDR3 is TGCAGTGCCCGACAGGGAGGAAGCAATCAGCCCCAGCATTTT.

This clonotype was found a few times. J is TRBJ2-1 and V is TRBV3-1, with 7 bases that match TRBD2. The ends lost 3 bases at V and 2 bases at J; junction bases unmatched: 4. The CDR3 consists of 15 residues. Germline CDR1 LGHDT, CDR2 YNNKEL (reference sequence). The CDR3 loop reads CASSHVLAPYNEQFF. The CDR3 nucleotides read TGTGCCAGCAGCCATGTACTAGCGCCCTACAATGAGCAGTTCTTC.

This clonotype has more than one count but fewer than ten. The chain links TRBV5-6 to TRBJ1-1; D possibly corresponds to TRBD1 (5 bases). The CDR3 totals 15 residues. Germline assignment: CDR1 SGHDT and CDR2 YYEEEE. V was clipped by 0 bases and J by 0 bases, with 9 bases between them. CDR3 nucleotides: TGTGCCAGCAGCTTGGAGGGGTTAATGAACACTGAAGCTTTCTTT. Amino acids: CASSLEGLMNTEAFF.

This clonotype has a handful of counts. The rearrangement uses TRBV20-1 and TRBJ2-3; TRBD1 might be the D (6 bases). Trimming cost V 5 bases and J 0 bases, with 18 bases left between them. CDR1 is DFQATT, CDR2 SNEGSKA, per germline (reference sequence). The CDR3 runs 16 residues. The CDR3 here is CSAERSDRPSTDTQYF. CDR3 in DNA: TGCAGTGCTGAACGGTCGGACAGACCTAGCACAGATACGCAGTATTTT.

The chain recombines TRBV12-3 or TRBV12-4 with TRBJ2-1, with 9 bases aligning to TRBD2. J lost 7 bases, V lost 5 bases, and 6 bases had no gene match. This CDR3 has 14 residues. The DNA of the CDR3 is TGTGCCAGCAGTAAACTAGCGGGCAAAAATGAGCAGTTCTTC. Amino acid sequence: CASSKLAGKNEQFF.

V and J are TRBV20-1 and TRBJ1-5; no clear D. The V and J ends lost 1 base and 6 bases respectively, with 10 bases between them. Germline CDR1 reads DFQATT; CDR2 reads SNEGSKA (reference sequence). This CDR3 has 13 residues. The DNA of the CDR3 is TGCAGTGCTAGAGTTTCTGAGTTTCAGCCCCAGCATTTT. Its protein is CSARVSEFQPQHF.

This clonotype came up many times. The rearrangement links TRBV5-6 to TRBJ2-1; unclear D gene. The CDR3 sequence is 11 residues long. With 3 bases removed from V and 6 bases from J, the gap between germline ends came to 4 bases. Looked up from germline, CDR1 is SGHDT and CDR2 is YYEEEE. CDR3 sequence reads: CASSYSNEQFF. The CDR3 DNA is TGTGCCAGCAGCTACTCCAATGAGCAGTTCTTC.